This TCR beta chain is from a study of blood T cells in healthy people across ages. Study findings and constraints: Diversity estimated from one million T cells was considered an underestimate. Leaving the PBMCs unsorted stopped any conclusive comparison of naive versus antigen-experienced cells.

Comment on this clonotype: Its matching antigen is unknown.

The CDR3 totals 15 residues. V lost 8 bases, J lost 0 bases, and 11 bases lay in between. Germline-derived CDR1 and CDR2 are LNHNV and YYDKDF (reference sequence). No fewer than 6 million PBMCs went into each sample. A J-beta primer mix and a sample-barcoded 5' primer were used in a second PCR of about 7 to 12 cycles. Every sample returned 2.5 million or more CDR3-containing paired-end reads. Each CDR3 protein is one row after TCRdb ran MiXCR on the 5' RACE reads. The repertoire holds about 640,000 distinct CDR3 sequences, with 58% as singletons. Sequencing was performed on blood. The chain employs TRBV15 and TRBJ2-6; D is unclear. The source of this sequence is a man aged 60 to 75 in good health. The CDR3 sequence is CATGLDISGANVLTF. CDR3 nucleotide sequence: TGTGCCACCGGCCTGGATATCTCTGGGGCCAACGTCCTGACTTTC.